This TCR beta chain was retrieved from a study of blood T cell repertoires in COVID-19 (dated by TCRdb to the early 2020s). The study in broad terms: Collaborator samples came from the United States, Italy and Spain and covered acute and convalescent phases of COVID-19. The repertoires were released in a freely available public database intended as a resource for research on the immune response to SARS-CoV-2. The dataset comprised deeply sampled blood TCRbeta repertoires from subjects exposed to, actively infected with, or recovered from COVID-19. Samples were obtained from the ongoing ImmuneRACE study (first 160 participants) and from 1,000 to 1,500 subjects provided by 6 global collaborators. The material from the prospective study consisted of cDNA or gDNA derived from T cells, B-cell-depleted T cells, or PBMCs. HLA class I and class II types, where available, came from metadata supplied by the sample provider rather than from assay-based typing. Nearly every sample came with metadata listing a de-identified subject ID, COVID-19 status, age in years and sex. General study outcomes and caveats: How much clinical and demographic metadata was included differed by source and by participant, and the metadata was provided uncurated.

The immunoSEQ Assay, a bias-controlled multiplex PCR, was used to amplify TCRbeta CDR3 regions from genomic DNA. Regarding the original processing steps: The number of nucleated cells in each sample was estimated by amplification of reference gene primers within the assay. Sequence reads were collapsed and filtered to measure the absolute abundance of every unique TCRbeta CDR3 rearrangement. Productive Simpson clonality was computed per sample as the square root of Simpson's diversity index over productive rearrangements. TCRdb holds this immuneACCESS table with in-frame rearrangements only. Some clones are missing; in checked studies, unresolved V genes explain under half, and the rest has no known cause. That table supplies the V and J calls and clone size; D and trimming were determined from the DNA. For this sample the table gives roughly 280,000 clones, of which around 93% were detected only once. The top ten hold approximately 3% of the sample.

Participants in the prospective study were aged roughly 18 to 89 years, lived in approximately 26 United States geographic areas, and enrolled through a virtual design. In the prospective study, participants were assigned to cohorts based on the clinical history participants reported in a screening survey and a study questionnaire. Exposed participants had been in contact with someone with a PCR-confirmed or clinician-diagnosed COVID-19 case within 2 weeks of study entry. Mobile phlebotomists in the prospective study collected whole blood, serum and a nasopharyngeal or oropharyngeal swab from every participant. Prospective study participants could optionally give additional blood draws and questionnaires over an approximately two-month period. Before DNA extraction, blood samples from the prospective study were shipped at room temperature or frozen. About this clone: What antigen it recognizes has not been identified. Base qualities are not recorded, but no much larger clone differs from it by a single base.

V and J are trimmed by 8 bases and 7 bases, and the gene matches miss 9 bases of the junction. Its CDR3 holds 12 amino acids, cysteine through phenylalanine. Of the read, only the CDR3 DNA is kept; its 36 bases are in frame from base 1. Taken from the germline V gene (reference sequence), the CDR1 and CDR2 loops are GTSNPN and SVGIG. The rearranged segments are TRBV30 and TRBJ2-5, with TRBD1 identical over 8 junction bases. This receptor was obtained from a man aged 40-49 years who had been exposed to COVID-19. The specimen sequenced was PBMCs or T cells enriched from blood (not recorded which). The nucleotides are TGTGCCACGGGGCAGGGGGCGGGGACCCAGTACTTC. Its translation is CATGQGAGTQYF.